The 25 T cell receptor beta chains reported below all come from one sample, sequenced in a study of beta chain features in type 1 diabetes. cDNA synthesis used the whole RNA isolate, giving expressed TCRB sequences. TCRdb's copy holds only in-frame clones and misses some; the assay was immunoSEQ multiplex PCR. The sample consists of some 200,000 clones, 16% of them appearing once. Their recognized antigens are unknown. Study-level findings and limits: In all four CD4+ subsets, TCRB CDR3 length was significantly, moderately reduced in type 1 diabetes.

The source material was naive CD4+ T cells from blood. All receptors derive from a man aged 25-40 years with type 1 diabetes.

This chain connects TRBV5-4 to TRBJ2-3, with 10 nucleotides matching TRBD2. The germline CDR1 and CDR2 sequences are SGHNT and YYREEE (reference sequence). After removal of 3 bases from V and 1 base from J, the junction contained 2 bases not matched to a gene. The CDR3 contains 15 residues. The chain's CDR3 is CASSSTSGGTDTQYF. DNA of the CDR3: TGTGCCAGCAGCTCTACTAGCGGGGGCACAGATACGCAGTATTTT.

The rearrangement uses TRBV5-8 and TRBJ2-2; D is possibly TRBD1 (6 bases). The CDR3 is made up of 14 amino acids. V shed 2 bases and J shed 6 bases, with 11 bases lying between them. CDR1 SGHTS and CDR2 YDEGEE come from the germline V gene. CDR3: CASSLEQGAGELFF. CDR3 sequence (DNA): TGTGCCAGCAGCTTAGAACAGGGTGCCGGGGAGCTGTTTTTT. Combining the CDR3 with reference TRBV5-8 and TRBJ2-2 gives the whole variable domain EAGVTQSPTHLIKTRGQQATLRCSPISGHTSVYWYQQALGLGLQFLLWYDEGEERNRGNFPPRFSGRQFPNYSSELNVNALELEDSALYLCASSLEQGAGELFFGEGSRLTVL.

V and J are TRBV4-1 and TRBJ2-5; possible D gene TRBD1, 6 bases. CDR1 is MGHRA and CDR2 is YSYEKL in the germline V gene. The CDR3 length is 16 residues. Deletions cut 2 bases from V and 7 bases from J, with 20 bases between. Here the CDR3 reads CASSQSIRGPEGTQYF. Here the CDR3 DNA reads TGCGCCAGCAGCCAAAGTATCAGGGGACCAGAAGGGACCCAGTACTTC.

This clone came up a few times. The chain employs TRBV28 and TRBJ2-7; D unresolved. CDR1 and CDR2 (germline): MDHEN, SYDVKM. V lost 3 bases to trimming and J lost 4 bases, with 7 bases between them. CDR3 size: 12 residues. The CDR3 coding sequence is TGTGCCAGCAGTTTTACGGGTTACGAGCAGTACTTC. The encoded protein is CASSFTGYEQYF.

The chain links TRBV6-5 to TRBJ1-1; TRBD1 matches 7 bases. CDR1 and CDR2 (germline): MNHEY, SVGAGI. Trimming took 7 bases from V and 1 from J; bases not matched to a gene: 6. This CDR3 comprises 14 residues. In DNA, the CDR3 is TGTGCCAGCACTTCGGGACAGAAGAACACTGAAGCTTTCTTT. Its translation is CASTSGQKNTEAFF.

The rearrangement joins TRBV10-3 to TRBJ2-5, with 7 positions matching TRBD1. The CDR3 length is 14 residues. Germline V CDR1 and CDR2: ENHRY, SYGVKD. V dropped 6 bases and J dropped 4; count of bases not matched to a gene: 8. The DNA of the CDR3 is TGTGCCATCAGAGGAGACAGGGACGGAGAGACCCAGTACTTC. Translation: CAIRGDRDGETQYF.

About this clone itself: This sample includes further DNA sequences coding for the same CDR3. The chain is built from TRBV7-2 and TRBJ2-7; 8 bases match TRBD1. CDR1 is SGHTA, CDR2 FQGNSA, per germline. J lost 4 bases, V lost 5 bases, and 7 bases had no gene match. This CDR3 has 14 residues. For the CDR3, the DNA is TGTGCCAGCAGCCCGGGGCAGGGGGCATACGAGCAGTACTTC. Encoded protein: CASSPGQGAYEQYF.

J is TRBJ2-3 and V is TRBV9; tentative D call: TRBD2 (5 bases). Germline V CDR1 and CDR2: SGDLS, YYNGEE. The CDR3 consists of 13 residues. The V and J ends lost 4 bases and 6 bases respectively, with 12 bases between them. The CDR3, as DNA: TGTGCCAGCAGCATACGGGGAGCGGATACGCAGTATTTT. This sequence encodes CASSIRGADTQYF.

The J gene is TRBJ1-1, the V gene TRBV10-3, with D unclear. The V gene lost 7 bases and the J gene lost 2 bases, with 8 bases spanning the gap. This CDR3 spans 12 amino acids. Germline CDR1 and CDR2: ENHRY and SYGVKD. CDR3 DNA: TGTGCCATCACCGGGGAAAACACTGAAGCTTTCTTT. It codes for CAITGENTEAFF.

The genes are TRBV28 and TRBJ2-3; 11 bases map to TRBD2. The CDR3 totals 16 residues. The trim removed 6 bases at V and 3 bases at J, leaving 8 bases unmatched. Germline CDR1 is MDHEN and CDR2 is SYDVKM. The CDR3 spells CASSLQGLAVTDTQYF. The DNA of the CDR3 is TGTGCCAGCAGCCTTCAGGGACTAGCGGTGACAGATACGCAGTATTTT.

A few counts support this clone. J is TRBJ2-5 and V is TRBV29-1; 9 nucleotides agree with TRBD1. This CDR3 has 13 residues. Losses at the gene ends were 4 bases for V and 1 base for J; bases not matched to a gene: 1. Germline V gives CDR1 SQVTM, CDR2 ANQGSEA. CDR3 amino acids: CSVVTGGQETQYF. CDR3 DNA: TGCAGCGTTGTGACAGGGGGCCAAGAGACCCAGTACTTC.

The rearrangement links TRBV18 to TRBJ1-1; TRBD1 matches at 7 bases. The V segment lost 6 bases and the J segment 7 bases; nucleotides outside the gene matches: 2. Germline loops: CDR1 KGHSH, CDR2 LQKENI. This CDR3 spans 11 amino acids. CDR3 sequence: CASSGTVEAFF. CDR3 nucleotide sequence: TGTGCCAGCTCGGGGACAGTTGAAGCTTTCTTT.

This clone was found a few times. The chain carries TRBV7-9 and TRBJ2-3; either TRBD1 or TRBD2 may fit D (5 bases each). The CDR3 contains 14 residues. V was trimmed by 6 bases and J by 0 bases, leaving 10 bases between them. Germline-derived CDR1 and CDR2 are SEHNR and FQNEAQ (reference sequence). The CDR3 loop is CASSRDLSTDTQYF. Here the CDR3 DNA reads TGTGCCAGCAGTCGGGACCTAAGCACAGATACGCAGTATTTT. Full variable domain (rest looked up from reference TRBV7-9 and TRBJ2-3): DTGVSQNPRHKITKRGQNVTFRCDPISEHNRLYWYRQTLGQGPEFLTYFQNEAQLEKSRLLSDRFSAERPKGSFSTLEIQRTEQGDSAMYLCASSRDLSTDTQYFGPGTRLTVL.

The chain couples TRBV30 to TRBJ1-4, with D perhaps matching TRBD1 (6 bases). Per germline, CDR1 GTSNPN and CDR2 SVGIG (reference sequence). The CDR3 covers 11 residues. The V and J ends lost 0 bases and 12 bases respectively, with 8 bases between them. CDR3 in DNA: TGTGCCTGGAGTGTACAGGGTCAACTGTTTTTT. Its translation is CAWSVQGQLFF. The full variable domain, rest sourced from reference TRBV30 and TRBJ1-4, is SQTIHQWPATLVQPVGSPLSLECTVEGTSNPNLYWYRQAAGRGLQLLFYSVGIGQISSEVPQNLSASRPQDRQFILSSKKLLLSDSGFYLCAWSVQGQLFFGSGTQLSVL.

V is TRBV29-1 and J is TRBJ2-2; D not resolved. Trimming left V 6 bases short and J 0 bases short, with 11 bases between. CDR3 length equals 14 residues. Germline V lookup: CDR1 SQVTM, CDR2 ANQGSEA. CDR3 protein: CSVKHNANTGELFF. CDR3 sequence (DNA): TGCAGCGTAAAACATAACGCGAACACCGGGGAGCTGTTTTTT.

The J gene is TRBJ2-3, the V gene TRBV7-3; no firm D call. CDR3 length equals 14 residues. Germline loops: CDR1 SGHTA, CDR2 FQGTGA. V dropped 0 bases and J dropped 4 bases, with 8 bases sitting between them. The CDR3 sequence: CASSLTQGSDTQYF. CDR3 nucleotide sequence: TGTGCCAGCAGCTTAACTCAAGGGTCAGATACGCAGTATTTT.

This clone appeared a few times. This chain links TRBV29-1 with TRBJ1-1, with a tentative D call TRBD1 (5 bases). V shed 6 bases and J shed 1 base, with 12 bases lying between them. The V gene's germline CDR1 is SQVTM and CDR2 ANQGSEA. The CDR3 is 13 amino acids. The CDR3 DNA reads TGCAGCGTGGCCGGGACGGAGAACACTGAAGCTTTCTTT. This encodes CSVAGTENTEAFF.

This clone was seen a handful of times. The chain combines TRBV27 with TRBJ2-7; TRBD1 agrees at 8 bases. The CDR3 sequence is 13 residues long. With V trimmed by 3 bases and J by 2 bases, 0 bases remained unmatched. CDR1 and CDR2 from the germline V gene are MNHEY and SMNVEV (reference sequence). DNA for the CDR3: TGTGCCAGCAGTTTGGACAGGGCCTACGAGCAGTACTTC. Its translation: CASSLDRAYEQYF.

CDR3 residues: CASSIEAGAGANVLTF. Written as DNA, the CDR3 is TGTGCCAGTAGTATAGAAGCGGGAGCTGGGGCCAACGTCCTGACTTTC. The chain carries TRBV19 and TRBJ2-6; 8 bases fit TRBD2. The ends lost 0 bases at V and 2 bases at J; junction bases unmatched: 0. Germline CDR1 LNHDA, CDR2 SQIVND (reference sequence). This CDR3 has 16 amino acids.

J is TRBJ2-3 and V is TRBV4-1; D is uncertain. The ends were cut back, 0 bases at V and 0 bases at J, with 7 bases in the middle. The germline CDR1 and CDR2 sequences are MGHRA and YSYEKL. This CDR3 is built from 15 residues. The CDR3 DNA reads TGCGCCAGCAGCCAAGAGGCCTTGAGCACAGATACGCAGTATTTT. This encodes CASSQEALSTDTQYF.

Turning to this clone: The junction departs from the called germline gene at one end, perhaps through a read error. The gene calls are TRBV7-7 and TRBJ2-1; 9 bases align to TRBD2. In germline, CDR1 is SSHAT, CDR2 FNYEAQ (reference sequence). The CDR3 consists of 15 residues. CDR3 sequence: CASSLAGVSYNEQFF. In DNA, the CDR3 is TGTGCTAGCAGCTTAGCGGGGGTCTCATACAATGAGCAGTTCTTC. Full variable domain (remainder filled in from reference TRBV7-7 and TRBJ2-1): GAGVSQSPRYKVTKRGQDVTLRCDPISSHATLYWYQQALGQGPEFLTYFNYEAQPDKSGLPSDRFSAERPEGSISTLTIQRTEQRDSAMYRCASSLAGVSYNEQFFGPGTRLTVL.

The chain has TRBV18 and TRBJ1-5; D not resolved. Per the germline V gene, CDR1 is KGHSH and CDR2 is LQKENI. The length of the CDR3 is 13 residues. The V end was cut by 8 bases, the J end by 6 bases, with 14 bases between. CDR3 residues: CASALIPGQPQHF. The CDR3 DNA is TGTGCCAGCGCACTTATACCAGGTCAGCCCCAGCATTTT.

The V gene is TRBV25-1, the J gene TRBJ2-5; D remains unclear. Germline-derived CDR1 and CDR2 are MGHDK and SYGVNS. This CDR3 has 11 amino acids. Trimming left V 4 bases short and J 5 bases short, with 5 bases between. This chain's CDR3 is CASSVSETQYF. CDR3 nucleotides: TGTGCCAGCAGTGTATCTGAGACCCAGTACTTC.

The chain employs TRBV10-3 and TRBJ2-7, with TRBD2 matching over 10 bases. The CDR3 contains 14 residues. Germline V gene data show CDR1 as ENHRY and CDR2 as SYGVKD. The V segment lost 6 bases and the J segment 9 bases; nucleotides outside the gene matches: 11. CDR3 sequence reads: CAISGRLAGDVQYF. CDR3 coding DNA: TGTGCCATCAGCGGGCGGCTAGCGGGAGATGTGCAGTACTTC.

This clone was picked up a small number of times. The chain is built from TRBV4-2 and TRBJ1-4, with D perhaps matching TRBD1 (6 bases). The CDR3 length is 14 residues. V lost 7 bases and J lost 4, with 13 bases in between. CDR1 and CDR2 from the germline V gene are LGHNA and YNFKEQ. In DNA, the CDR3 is TGTGCCAGCACCACTGGACAGCGTAATGAAAAACTGTTTTTT. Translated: CASTTGQRNEKLFF.